There are many counts of the clone carrying this T cell receptor beta chain. The CDR3 totals 17 residues. CDR1 and CDR2 (germline): SGHRS, YFSETQ. With 1 base removed from V and 0 bases from J, the gap between germline ends came to 14 bases. The sample is drawn from a study of T cells after yellow fever vaccination. TCRdb analysed the 5' RACE reads with MiXCR anew, one entry per CDR3 protein. Found here are nearly 70,000 distinct CDR3 sequences, approximately 7% of them singletons; the top ten hold approximately 35%. This rearrangement joins TRBV5-1 to TRBJ2-1, with D unclear. Sequencing was performed on CD8+ T cells sorted from PBMCs, taken roughly 45 days after the first yellow fever vaccination. The receptor was isolated from a man between 18 and 29 years old who received the YFV17D yellow fever vaccine. The CDR3 here is CASSLWTVDSSYNEQFF. The CDR3 region has the DNA TGCGCCAGCAGCTTGTGGACGGTTGATAGCTCCTACAATGAGCAGTTCTTC.